These T cell receptor beta chains were read from a single sample in a study of human T cells and chemical hapten exposure. TCRdb re-called the RACE reads with MiXCR, one entry per CDR3 protein. The sample carries around 110,000 distinct CDR3 sequences, 9% to 13% recorded once. The starting material was whole blood, obtained in connection with sensitization to the hapten diphenylcyclopropenone (DPC). These receptor sequences come from a woman between 50 and 59 years old with alopecia areata. Some clones in this sample may be carry-over from other donors' samples. Both conserved end residues are part of each CDR3. A D gene is named only where the DNA matches it firmly. Size is stated for part of the rows, as once, few or many counts, or as a class when the clone is expanded.

TRBV5-1	TRBJ2-7	.	.	CASSFQTTSYEQYF	TGCGCCAGCAGCTTTCAAACGACTAGCTACGAGCAGTACTTC
TRBV10-3	TRBJ2-3	.	many	CAISSDAGPDTQYF	TGTGCCATCAGTTCTGATGCGGGGCCAGATACGCAGTATTTT
TRBV28	TRBJ1-1	TRBD1	few	CASSPFGTGGMNTEAFF	TGTGCCAGCAGTCCCTTCGGGACAGGGGGTATGAACACTGAAGCTTTCTTT
TRBV6-5	TRBJ1-6	.	few	CASSPGAEYNSPLHF	TGTGCCAGCAGTCCTGGAGCGGAGTATAATTCACCCCTCCACTTT
TRBV20-1	TRBJ2-3	TRBD2	many	CSAPAGRLAAFTDTQYF	TGCAGTGCCCCAGCGGGGAGACTAGCTGCTTTCACAGATACGCAGTATTTT
TRBV6-2/TRBV6-3	TRBJ2-3	TRBD2	many	CASSRGLAVTDTQYF	TGTGCCAGCAGTCGGGGACTAGCGGTCACAGATACGCAGTATTTT
TRBV18	TRBJ2-7	.	few	CASSPLRIRSEQYF	TGTGCCAGCTCACCTCTACGGATTAGGTCCGAGCAGTACTTC
TRBV11-2	TRBJ1-1	TRBD1	many	CASSTGQGFTEAFF	TGTGCCAGCAGCACGGGACAGGGTTTCACTGAAGCTTTCTTT
TRBV25-1	TRBJ2-3	.	many	CASSVQGTDTQYF	TGTGCCAGCAGTGTCCAGGGGACAGATACGCAGTATTTT
TRBV9	TRBJ1-4	TRBD1	many	CASSVAIPGGKLFF	TGTGCCAGCAGCGTAGCCATTCCAGGGGGAAAACTGTTTTTT
TRBV20-1	TRBJ1-1	.	many	CSAEGATEAFF	TGCAGTGCTGAGGGCGCCACTGAAGCTTTCTTT
TRBV13	TRBJ2-1	TRBD2	.	CASSSGTIPFDEQFF	TGTGCCAGCAGCTCCGGGACTATACCTTTCGATGAGCAGTTCTTC
TRBV4-3	TRBJ1-1	.	few	CASSQDAFPGPSREAFF	TGCGCCAGCAGCCAAGATGCGTTCCCGGGCCCATCTCGCGAAGCTTTCTTT
TRBV11-2	TRBJ1-1	TRBD1	few	CASSLSIDRGLLF	TGTGCCAGCAGCTTATCGATTGACAGGGGGCTACTCTTT
TRBV7-9	TRBJ2-1	.	.	CASSLTAEQFF	TGTGCCAGCAGCTTAACAGCTGAGCAGTTCTTC
TRBV18	TRBJ2-6	.	few	CASSPQGGAPGANVLTF	TGTGCCAGCTCACCACAGGGGGGGGCTCCTGGGGCCAACGTCCTGACTTTC
TRBV29-1	TRBJ1-2	.	many	CSVSGTNYGYTF	TGCAGCGTTTCGGGAACTAACTATGGCTACACCTTC
TRBV11-2	TRBJ1-1	TRBD1	many	CASSPHPGDRWTMNTEAFF	TGTGCCAGCAGCCCACACCCTGGGGACAGGTGGACCATGAACACTGAAGCTTTCTTT
TRBV12-3/TRBV12-4	TRBJ1-1	.	many	CASSTGTDAFF	TGTGCCAGCAGCACAGGGACGGACGCTTTCTTT
TRBV10-3	TRBJ2-7	TRBD2	.	CAISESAREGYEQYF	TGTGCCATCAGTGAGTCTGCGCGGGAGGGCTACGAGCAGTACTTC
TRBV7-2	TRBJ2-7	.	.	CASSLAFRVGISYEQYF	TGTGCCAGCAGCTTAGCGTTCAGGGTGGGAATCTCCTACGAGCAGTACTTC
TRBV18	TRBJ2-3	.	.	CASSQYGSSTDTQYF	TGTGCCAGCTCACAATACGGGTCTAGCACAGATACGCAGTATTTT
TRBV29-1	TRBJ1-1	.	few	CSVVVGTGETEAFF	TGCAGCGTTGTAGTAGGTACGGGGGAAACCGAAGCTTTCTTT
TRBV6-2/TRBV6-3	TRBJ1-6	TRBD1	many	CASSYGTGRNSPLHF	TGTGCCAGCAGTTACGGGACAGGGCGTAATTCACCCCTCCACTTT
TRBV20-1	TRBJ1-2	.	few	CSASGVDSRYGYTF	TGCAGTGCTAGTGGAGTCGACAGTCGCTATGGCTACACCTTC
TRBV7-2	TRBJ2-3	.	.	CASSERGQGKRTDTQYF	TGTGCCAGCTCAGAGCGAGGGCAGGGGAAACGCACAGATACGCAGTATTTT
TRBV20-1	TRBJ2-7	.	many	CSANYPNYEQYF	TGCAGTGCTAATTACCCGAACTACGAGCAGTACTTC
TRBV20-1	TRBJ2-7	TRBD2	.	CSARSLGTSEVAYEQYF	TGCAGTGCTAGATCTTTGGGGACTAGTGAGGTTGCCTACGAGCAGTACTTC
TRBV20-1	TRBJ1-2	.	few	CSARDGAGYDYGYTF	TGCAGTGCTAGAGATGGGGCAGGGTACGACTATGGCTACACCTTC
TRBV21-1	TRBJ1-6	.	.	CASSKVVNSPLHF	TGTGCCAGCAGCAAAGTAGTGAATTCACCCCTCCACTTT
TRBV10-3	TRBJ2-1	.	.	CAISESLDTYNEQFF	TGTGCCATCAGTGAGAGCCTAGATACCTACAATGAGCAGTTCTTC
TRBV7-2	TRBJ2-2	.	.	CASSLYGGGGELFF	TGTGCCAGCAGCTTATACGGGGGCGGCGGGGAGCTGTTTTTT
TRBV19	TRBJ2-1	TRBD2	few	CASRGGRAQDNEQFF	TGTGCCAGTAGGGGCGGGAGGGCCCAGGACAATGAGCAGTTCTTC
TRBV5-1	TRBJ2-3	TRBD1	.	CASTQTGVNTQYF	TGCGCCAGCACCCAGACAGGGGTTAATACGCAGTATTTT
TRBV5-6	TRBJ2-1	.	few	CASSLGQGNEQFF	TGTGCCAGCAGCTTGGGGCAGGGCAATGAGCAGTTCTTC
TRBV25-1	TRBJ1-4	.	many	CASREGYELFF	TGTGCCAGCAGGGAAGGGTACGAACTGTTTTTT
TRBV5-1	TRBJ1-1	.	.	CASSLDSNGLEAFF	TGCGCCAGCAGCTTGGACTCGAATGGGCTTGAAGCTTTCTTT
TRBV20-1	TRBJ1-1	TRBD1	.	CSARAPGGEQVAFF	TGCAGTGCTAGAGCGCCAGGGGGCGAACAGGTGGCTTTCTTT
TRBV10-2	TRBJ2-7	.	.	CASSEDGSYEQYF	TGCGCCAGCAGTGAAGACGGGTCCTACGAGCAGTACTTC
TRBV29-1	TRBJ1-1	TRBD1	many	CSVAGQGAEAFF	TGCAGCGTTGCGGGACAGGGGGCTGAAGCTTTCTTT
TRBV6-5	TRBJ1-1	TRBD1	.	CASSLQQGARTEAFF	TGTGCCAGCAGCTTACAACAGGGGGCGCGCACTGAAGCTTTCTTT
TRBV12-3/TRBV12-4	TRBJ2-6	.	many	CASSLDSGGANVLTF	TGTGCCAGCAGTCTTGACAGCGGCGGGGCCAACGTCCTGACTTTC
TRBV19	TRBJ2-1	.	.	CASSGGYNEQFF	TGTGCCAGTAGCGGTGGGTACAATGAGCAGTTCTTC
TRBV10-1	TRBJ2-5	.	few	CASSDRLGETQYF	TGCGCCAGCAGTGACAGGTTGGGAGAGACCCAGTACTTC
TRBV11-2	TRBJ2-3	.	.	CASSLQASVTQYF	TGTGCCAGCAGCTTACAGGCTAGTGTTACGCAGTATTTT
TRBV6-2/TRBV6-3	TRBJ2-1	TRBD1	many	CASSYGTGTNEQFF	TGTGCCAGCAGTTACGGGACAGGTACCAATGAGCAGTTCTTC
TRBV28	TRBJ1-2	TRBD1	.	CASSLLQGAYGYTF	TGTGCCAGCAGTTTACTTCAGGGGGCCTATGGCTACACCTTC
TRBV15	TRBJ1-1	TRBD1	.	CATSIGQGTDTEAFF	TGTGCCACCAGCATAGGACAGGGGACGGACACTGAAGCTTTCTTT
TRBV18	TRBJ1-4	.	many	CASSPNSGWNEKLFF	TGTGCCAGCTCACCGAACAGTGGGTGGAATGAAAAACTGTTTTTT
TRBV5-1	TRBJ2-3	.	.	CASKGTVNTDTQYF	TGCGCCAGCAAAGGGACGGTAAACACAGATACGCAGTATTTT
TRBV7-6	TRBJ1-4	TRBD1	.	CASSPGGGGVNEKLFF	TGTGCCAGCAGCCCAGGAGGGGGCGGTGTTAATGAAAAACTGTTTTTT
TRBV3-2	TRBJ2-7	.	many	CASSQDGGVSSYEQYF	TGTGCCAGCAGCCAAGATGGAGGGGTTAGCTCCTACGAGCAGTACTTC
TRBV7-6	TRBJ2-5	.	many	CASSFSEQETQYF	TGTGCCAGCAGCTTTAGCGAGCAAGAGACCCAGTACTTC
TRBV19	TRBJ1-5	.	few	CASSILDLNQPQHF	TGTGCCAGTAGTATCTTGGATCTGAATCAGCCCCAGCATTTT
TRBV29-1	TRBJ2-1	.	once	CSVDGGTDNEQFF	TGCAGCGTTGATGGCGGGACGGACAATGAGCAGTTCTTC
TRBV7-9	TRBJ1-2	.	many	CASSLTGANGYTF	TGTGCCAGCAGCTTAACGGGCGCAAATGGCTACACCTTC
TRBV4-3	TRBJ2-3	TRBD2	once	CASSQESSGEGDTQYF	TGCGCCAGCAGCCAAGAATCTAGCGGGGAGGGGGATACGCAGTATTTT
TRBV18	TRBJ2-3	.	many	CASSSRTDTQYF	TGTGCCAGCAGTTCGAGGACAGATACGCAGTATTTT
TRBV4-3	TRBJ2-7	TRBD1	many	CASSHGTGDSYEQYF	TGCGCCAGCAGCCACGGGACAGGGGACTCCTACGAGCAGTACTTC
TRBV3-1	TRBJ2-7	TRBD2	many	CASSRLAAYEQYF	TGTGCCAGCAGTCGACTAGCGGCCTACGAGCAGTACTTC